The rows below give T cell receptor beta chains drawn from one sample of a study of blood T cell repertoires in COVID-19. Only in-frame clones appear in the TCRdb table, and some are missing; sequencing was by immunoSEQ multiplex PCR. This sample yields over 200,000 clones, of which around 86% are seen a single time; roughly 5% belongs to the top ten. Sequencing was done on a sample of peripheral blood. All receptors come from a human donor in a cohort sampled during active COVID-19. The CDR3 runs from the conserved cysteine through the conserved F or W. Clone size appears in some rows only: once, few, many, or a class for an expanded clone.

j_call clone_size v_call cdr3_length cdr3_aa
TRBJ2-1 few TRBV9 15 CASSPYGRAGDEQFF
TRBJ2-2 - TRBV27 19 CARSAGGGPGALDTGELFF
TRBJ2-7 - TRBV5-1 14 CASTSSVNSYEQYF
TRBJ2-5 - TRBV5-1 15 CASKDLAGGRETQYF
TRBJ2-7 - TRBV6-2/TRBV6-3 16 CASSYSSGGVSYEQYF
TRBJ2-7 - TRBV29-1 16 CSVEEIEGLDSYEQYF
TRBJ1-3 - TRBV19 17 CASSPQDSRFSGNTIYF
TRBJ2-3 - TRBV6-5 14 CASSYTQGADTQYF
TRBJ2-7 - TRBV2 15 CASSEYLAGTYEQYF
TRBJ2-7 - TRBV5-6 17 CASSLNPHRANQYEQYF
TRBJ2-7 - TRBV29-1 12 CSVEGSRDYQYF
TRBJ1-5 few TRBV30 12 CAWSEPGQPQHF
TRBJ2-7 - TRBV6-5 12 CASGAGTYEQYF
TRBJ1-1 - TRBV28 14 CASSFPGSNTEAFF
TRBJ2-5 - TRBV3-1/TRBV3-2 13 CASSYLGGETQYF
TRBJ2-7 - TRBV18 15 CASSPRGQGLGEQYF
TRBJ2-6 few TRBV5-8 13 CASRWRGANVLTF
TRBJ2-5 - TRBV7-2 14 CASSYRTGQETQYF
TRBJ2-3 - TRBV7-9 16 CASIRQREGGTDTQYF
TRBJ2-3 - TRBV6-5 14 CASGGWDRGGAQYF
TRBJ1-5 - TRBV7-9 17 CASSSSGAGVSNQPQHF
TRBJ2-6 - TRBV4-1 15 CASSQSLSGANVLTF
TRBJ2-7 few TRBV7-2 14 CASSPGLRSYEQYF
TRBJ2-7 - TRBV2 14 CASTLQGLGPEQYF
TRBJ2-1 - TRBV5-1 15 CASSLTSETYNEQFF
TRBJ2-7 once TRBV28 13 CASSTSLLGEQYF
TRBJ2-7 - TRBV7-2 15 CASSELISRGYEQYF
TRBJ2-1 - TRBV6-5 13 CASSPNLSGKQFF
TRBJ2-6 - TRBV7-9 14 CASSFSVGANVLTF
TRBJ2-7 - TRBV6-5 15 CASTQLAGSSYEQYF
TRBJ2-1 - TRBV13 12 CASSSSGQGKVF
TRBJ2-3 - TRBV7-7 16 CASSFRTSGSADTQYF